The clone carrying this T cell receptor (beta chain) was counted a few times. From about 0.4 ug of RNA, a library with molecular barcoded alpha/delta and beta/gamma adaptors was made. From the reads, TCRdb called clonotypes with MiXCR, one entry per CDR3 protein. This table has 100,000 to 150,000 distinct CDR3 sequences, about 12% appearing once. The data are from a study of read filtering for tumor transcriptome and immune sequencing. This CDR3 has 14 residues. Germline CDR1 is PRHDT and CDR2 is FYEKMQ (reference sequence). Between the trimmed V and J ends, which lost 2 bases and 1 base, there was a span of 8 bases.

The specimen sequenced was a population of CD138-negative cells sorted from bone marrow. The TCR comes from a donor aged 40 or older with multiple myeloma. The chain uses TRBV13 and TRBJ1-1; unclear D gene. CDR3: CASSLTLGNTEAFF. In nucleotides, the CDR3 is TGTGCCAGCAGCTTAACACTTGGGAACACTGAAGCTTTCTTT.